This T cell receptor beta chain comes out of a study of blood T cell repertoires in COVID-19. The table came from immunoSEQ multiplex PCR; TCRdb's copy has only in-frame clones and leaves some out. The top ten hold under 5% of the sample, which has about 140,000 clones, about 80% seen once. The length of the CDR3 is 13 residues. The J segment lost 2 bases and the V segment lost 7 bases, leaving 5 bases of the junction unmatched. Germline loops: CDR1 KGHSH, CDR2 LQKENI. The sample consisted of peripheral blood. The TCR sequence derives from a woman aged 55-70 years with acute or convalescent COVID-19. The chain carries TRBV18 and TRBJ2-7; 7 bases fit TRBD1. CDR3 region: CASCQGETYEQYF. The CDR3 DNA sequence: TGTGCCAGCTGTCAGGGGGAAACCTACGAGCAGTACTTC.